This T cell receptor (beta chain) was identified in a study of blood T cell repertoires in COVID-19. Background on the study: PBMCs, B-cell-depleted T cells, or T cells were the source of the cDNA or gDNA that made up the material.

V gave up 1 base and J gave up 4 bases, with 12 bases separating them. The CDR3 length is 15 residues. From germline, CDR1 is LNHDA and CDR2 SQIVND (reference sequence). Only in-frame clones appear in the TCRdb table, and some are missing; sequencing was by immunoSEQ multiplex PCR. This sample has some 400,000 clones, with just over 90% found just once. J is TRBJ2-3 and V is TRBV19; D possibly corresponds to TRBD2 (5 bases). Sequenced material: PBMCs or T cells enriched from blood (not recorded which). The clonotype originates from a middle-aged woman who had been exposed to COVID-19. CDR3 nucleotide sequence: TGTGCCAGTAGTATAGTATCCGGGCGGGCAGATACGCAGTATTTT. It codes for CASSIVSGRADTQYF. The complete variable domain, with remaining parts taken from reference TRBV19 and TRBJ2-3, reads DGGITQSPKYLFRKEGQNVTLSCEQNLNHDAMYWYRQDPGQGLRLIYYSQIVNDFQKGDIAEGYSVSREKKESFPLTVTSAQKNPTAFYLCASSIVSGRADTQYFGPGTRLTVL.